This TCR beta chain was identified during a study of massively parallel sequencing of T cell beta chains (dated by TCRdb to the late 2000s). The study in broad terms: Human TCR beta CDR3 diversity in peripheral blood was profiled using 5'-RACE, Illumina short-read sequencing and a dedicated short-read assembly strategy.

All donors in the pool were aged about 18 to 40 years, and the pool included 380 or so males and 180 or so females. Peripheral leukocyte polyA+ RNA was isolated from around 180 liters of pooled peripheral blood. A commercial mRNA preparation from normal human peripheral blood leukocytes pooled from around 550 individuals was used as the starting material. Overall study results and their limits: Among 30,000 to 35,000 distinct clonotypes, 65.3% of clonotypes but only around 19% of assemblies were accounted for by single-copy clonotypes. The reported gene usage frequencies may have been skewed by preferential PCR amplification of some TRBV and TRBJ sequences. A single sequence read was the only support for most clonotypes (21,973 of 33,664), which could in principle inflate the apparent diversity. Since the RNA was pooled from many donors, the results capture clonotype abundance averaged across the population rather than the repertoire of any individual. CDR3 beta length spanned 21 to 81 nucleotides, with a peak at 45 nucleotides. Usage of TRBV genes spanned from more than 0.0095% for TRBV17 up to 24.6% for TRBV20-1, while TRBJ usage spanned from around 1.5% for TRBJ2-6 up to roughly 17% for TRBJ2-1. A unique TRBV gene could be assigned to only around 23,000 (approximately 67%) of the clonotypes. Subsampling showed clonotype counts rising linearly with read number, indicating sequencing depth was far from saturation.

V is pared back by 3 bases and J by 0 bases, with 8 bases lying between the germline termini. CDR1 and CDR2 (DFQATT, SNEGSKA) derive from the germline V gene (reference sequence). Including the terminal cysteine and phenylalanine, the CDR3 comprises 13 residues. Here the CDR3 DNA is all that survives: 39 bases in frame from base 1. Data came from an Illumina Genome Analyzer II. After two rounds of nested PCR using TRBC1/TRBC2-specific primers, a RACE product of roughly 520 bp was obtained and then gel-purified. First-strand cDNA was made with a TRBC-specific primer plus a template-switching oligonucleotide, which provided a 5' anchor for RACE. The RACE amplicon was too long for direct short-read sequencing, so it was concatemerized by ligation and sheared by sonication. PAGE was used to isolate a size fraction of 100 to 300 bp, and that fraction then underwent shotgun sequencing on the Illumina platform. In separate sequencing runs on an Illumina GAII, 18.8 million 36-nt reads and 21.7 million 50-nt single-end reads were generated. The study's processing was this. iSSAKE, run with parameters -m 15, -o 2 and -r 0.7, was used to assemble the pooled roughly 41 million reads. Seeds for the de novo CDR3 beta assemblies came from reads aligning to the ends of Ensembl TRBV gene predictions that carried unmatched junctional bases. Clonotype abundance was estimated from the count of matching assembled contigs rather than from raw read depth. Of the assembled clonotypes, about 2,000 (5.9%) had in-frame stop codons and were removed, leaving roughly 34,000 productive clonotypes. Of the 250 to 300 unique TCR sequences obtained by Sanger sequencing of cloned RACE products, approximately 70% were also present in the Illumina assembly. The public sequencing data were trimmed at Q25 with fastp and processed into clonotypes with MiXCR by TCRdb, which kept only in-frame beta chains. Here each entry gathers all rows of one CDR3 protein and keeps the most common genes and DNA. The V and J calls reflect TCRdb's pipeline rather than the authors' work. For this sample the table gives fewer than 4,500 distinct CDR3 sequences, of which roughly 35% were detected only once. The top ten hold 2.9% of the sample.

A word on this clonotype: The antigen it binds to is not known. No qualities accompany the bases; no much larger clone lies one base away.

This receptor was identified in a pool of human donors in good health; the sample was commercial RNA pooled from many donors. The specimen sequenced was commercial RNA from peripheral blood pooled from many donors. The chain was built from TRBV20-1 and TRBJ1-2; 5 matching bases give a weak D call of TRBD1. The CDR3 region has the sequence CSASRGSNYGYTF. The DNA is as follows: TGCAGTGCTAGTAGGGGATCTAACTATGGCTACACCTTC.